Below are 29 T cell receptor beta chains sequenced from a single sample in a study of cytomegalovirus exposure and HLA in healthy donors. The PCR had 60 Vbeta and 13 Jbeta primers. Assay used: immunoSEQ multiplex PCR; TCRdb lists only in-frame clones, some missing. The sample consists of 150,000 or so clones, nearly 80% of them appearing once. Sequencing was performed on PBMCs. The receptor set was obtained from a woman between 40 and 55 years old in good health and CMV-seronegative.

The chain combines TRBV7-3 with TRBJ1-1; 10 nucleotides line up with TRBD1. The CDR3 length is 13 residues. The ends lost 5 bases at V and 10 bases at J; junction bases unmatched: 7. Looked up from germline, CDR1 is SGHTA and CDR2 is FQGTGA. CDR3 loop: CASSPGTGVPAFF. The CDR3 DNA sequence: TGTGCCAGCAGCCCCGGGACAGGGGTTCCAGCTTTCTTT. The complete variable domain, with remaining parts taken from reference TRBV7-3 and TRBJ1-1, reads GAGVSQTPSNKVTEKGKYVELRCDPISGHTALYWYRQSLGQGPEFLIYFQGTGAADDSGLPNDRFFAVRPEGSVSTLKIQRTERGDSAVYLCASSPGTGVPAFFGQGTRLTVV.

The rearrangement joins TRBV7-3 to TRBJ2-2; 7 positions agree with TRBD2. CDR1 is SGHTA, CDR2 FQGTGA, per germline. The CDR3 loop spans 14 amino acids. Trimming cost V 3 bases and J 5 bases; bases outside gene matches: 3. CDR3 sequence reads: CASSFSGLTGELFF. In nucleotides, the CDR3 is TGTGCCAGCAGCTTTAGCGGGCTGACCGGGGAGCTGTTTTTT.

The chain has TRBV6-1 and TRBJ2-3, with 8 nucleotides matching TRBD2. CDR1 is MNHNS, CDR2 SASEGT, per germline. Trimming removed 3 bases from V and 3 bases from J; junction bases left unmatched: 8. CDR3 length: 16 amino acids. CDR3 nucleotides: TGTGCCAGCAGTGAGACTAGCGTTGGTGTGACAGATACGCAGTATTTT. This codes for CASSETSVGVTDTQYF.

The chain combines TRBV5-1 with TRBJ1-2; D uncertain. V was clipped by 1 base and J by 2 bases, with 9 bases between them. This CDR3 has 14 residues. The germline CDR1 and CDR2 sequences are SGHRS and YFSETQ. The CDR3 bases are TGCGCCAGCAGCTTGTTAGAAAGAAACTATGGCTACACCTTC. Translated, it gives CASSLLERNYGYTF.

Points on this clone: Germline is not matched at one junction end, which may reflect a read error. The chain recombines TRBV6-1 with TRBJ1-2; D gene unclear. Germline V CDR1 and CDR2: MNHNS, SASEGT. This CDR3 is 14 amino acids long. The DNA for the CDR3 is TGTGCCAGCAGGGAAGACACGTCCAGGCGTGGCTACACCTTC. Amino acids: CASREDTSRRGYTF.

This rearrangement joins TRBV7-8 to TRBJ2-2; TRBD1 matches 8 bases. CDR1 is SGHVS, CDR2 FQNEAQ, per germline. This CDR3 contains 15 residues. V shed 2 bases and J 6 bases; nucleotides not matched to a gene: 5. CDR3 residues: CASSLTRGRSGELFF. The CDR3 DNA sequence: TGTGCCAGCAGCTTAACCAGGGGGCGGTCCGGGGAGCTGTTTTTT.

Comment on this clone: The same CDR3 can be traced to other DNA sequences in this sample. The rearrangement links TRBV5-1 to TRBJ1-1; 10 nucleotides match TRBD1. V was clipped by 2 bases and J by 2 bases; unmatched bases: 3. The CDR3 contains 15 residues. The germline V gene encodes CDR1 SGHRS and CDR2 YFSETQ. In DNA, the CDR3 is TGCGCCAGCAGCTTCGGGACAGGGGAAAACACTGAAGCTTTCTTT. Its translation: CASSFGTGENTEAFF.

This sequence joins TRBV10-2 and TRBJ2-7; TRBD1 matches 8 bases. The CDR3 has 14 residues. The germline gives CDR1 WSHSY, CDR2 SAAADI. V was pared by 3 bases and J by 1 base, with 2 bases of the junction left unmatched. The CDR3 nucleotides read TGCGCCAGCAGTGAAAGGACAGGGTCCTACGAGCAGTACTTC. Amino acids: CASSERTGSYEQYF.

The rearrangement links TRBV5-1 to TRBJ2-3; D is perhaps TRBD1 (6 bases). The CDR3 covers 16 residues. Trimming removed 8 bases at V and 2 bases at J, with 21 bases between. Germline V gene lookup returns CDR1 SGHRS and CDR2 YFSETQ. The CDR3 DNA follows: TGCGCCAGTTTTAGGGGGATGGACAGAGCCACAGATACGCAGTATTTT. Its translation: CASFRGMDRATDTQYF.

The rearrangement joins TRBV5-1 to TRBJ2-3, with 11 bases identical to TRBD2. Per germline, CDR1 SGHRS and CDR2 YFSETQ. V was pared by 0 bases and J by 5 bases, with 2 bases of the junction left unmatched. The CDR3 runs 15 residues. This CDR3 is CASSLVSGGVDTQYF. For the CDR3, the DNA is TGCGCCAGCAGCTTGGTTAGCGGGGGGGTAGATACGCAGTATTTT.

This chain joins TRBV18 and TRBJ2-1, with 14 bases aligning to TRBD2. Germline V lookup: CDR1 KGHSH, CDR2 LQKENI. CDR3 length: 16 amino acids. After removal of 4 bases from V and 4 bases from J, the junction contained 3 bases not matched to a gene. For the CDR3, the DNA is TGTGCCAGCTCACGCGGGACTAGCGGGGGATACAATGAGCAGTTCTTC. Translation gives CASSRGTSGGYNEQFF.

V usage is TRBV19 and J usage is TRBJ2-7, with 8 bases lining up with TRBD2. The junction had 6 bases not matched to a gene; V was cut back by 3 bases and J by 2 bases. Germline lookup yields CDR1 LNHDA and CDR2 SQIVND (reference sequence). CDR3 length: 15 residues. CDR3 protein: CASSIAGTRTYEQYF. The CDR3 region has the DNA TGTGCCAGTAGTATCGCCGGGACTAGGACCTACGAGCAGTACTTC.

V and J are TRBV5-6 and TRBJ2-3; D is possibly TRBD2 (5 bases). The V gene's germline CDR1 is SGHDT and CDR2 YYEEEE. V lost 1 base to trimming and J lost 0 bases, with 12 bases between them. This CDR3 comprises 16 residues. For the CDR3, the DNA is TGTGCCAGCAGCTTGATATACGGCGGGAGCACAGATACGCAGTATTTT. Encoded protein: CASSLIYGGSTDTQYF.

This clone was seen only once. This chain joins TRBV9 and TRBJ2-3, with 9 bases lining up with TRBD2. The CDR3 length is 15 residues. CDR1 and CDR2 from the germline V gene are SGDLS and YYNGEE. J lost 2 bases, V lost 0 bases, and 1 base had no gene match. The CDR3 loop is CASSVVAGATDTQYF. CDR3 DNA sequence: TGTGCCAGCAGCGTAGTAGCGGGGGCCACAGATACGCAGTATTTT.

The CDR3 nucleotides are TGTGCCAGCTCACCACCGGGACAGGGGGCGGCCGAGCAGTACTTC. It specifies CASSPPGQGAAEQYF. The V call is TRBV18, the J call TRBJ2-7, with 12 nucleotides matching TRBD1. Germline CDR1 KGHSH, CDR2 LQKENI. CDR3 length: 15 residues. V lost 0 bases, J lost 6 bases, and 3 bases stayed unmatched.

This clone was observed once. The chain carries TRBV6-1 and TRBJ2-7, with 7 positions matching TRBD2. Germline CDR1 is MNHNS and CDR2 is SASEGT. CDR3 length equals 12 residues. V dropped 11 bases and J dropped 0; count of bases not matched to a gene: 4. The CDR3 sequence: CAGSGASYEQYF. The CDR3 nucleotides read TGTGCCGGAAGCGGGGCCTCCTACGAGCAGTACTTC.

A single count supports this clone. This rearrangement joins TRBV28 to TRBJ1-4; TRBD1 matches 7 bases. This CDR3 is 14 amino acids long. Germline V CDR1 and CDR2: MDHEN, SYDVKM. Losses at the gene ends were 6 bases for V and 6 bases for J; bases not matched to a gene: 7. The CDR3 region is CASSPGQSHEKLFF. The CDR3 DNA follows: TGTGCCAGCAGCCCGGGACAGAGCCATGAAAAACTGTTTTTT.

Written as DNA, the CDR3 is TGCGCCAGCAGCTTGGAAGGGACAGCCTACACCGGGGAGCTGTTTTTT. It translates to CASSLEGTAYTGELFF. The chain links TRBV5-1 to TRBJ2-2; 7 nucleotides match TRBD1. The junction had 5 bases not matched to a gene; V was cut back by 0 bases and J by 3 bases. The length of the CDR3 is 16 residues. Germline CDR1 reads SGHRS; CDR2 reads YFSETQ.

The rearrangement links TRBV7-3 to TRBJ2-5; 7 bases line up with TRBD2. The J call is uncertain, as TRBJ2-7 better fits the DNA end. The CDR3 has 15 amino acids. Germline lookup yields CDR1 SGHTA and CDR2 FQGTGA. The CDR3 DNA sequence: TGTGCCAGCAGCTTACATGGGCTAGCGGCCTACGAGCAGTACTTC. Amino acid sequence: CASSLHGLAAYEQYF.

This clone was found once. The CDR3 region has the DNA TGTGCCAGCAGTTTGGGAGGTGCAGTCCACGAGCAGTACTTC. This translates into CASSLGGAVHEQYF. V is TRBV27 and J is TRBJ2-7; D perhaps matches TRBD2 (6 bases). V was pared by 3 bases and J by 5 bases, with 14 bases between. The CDR3 length is 14 residues. Per germline, CDR1 MNHEY and CDR2 SMNVEV (reference sequence).

The V and J genes are TRBV5-4 and TRBJ1-1; D is undetermined. The germline CDR1 and CDR2 sequences are SGHNT and YYREEE (reference sequence). This CDR3 contains 15 residues. V lost 0 bases, J lost 3 bases, and 12 bases lay in between. The chain's CDR3 is CASSLASTLYTEAFF. Written as DNA, the CDR3 is TGTGCCAGCAGCTTGGCAAGCACCCTTTACACTGAAGCTTTCTTT.

The V gene is TRBV6-4, the J gene TRBJ2-3; perhaps TRBD2 as D (6 bases). The germline CDR1 and CDR2 sequences are MRHNA and SNTAGT. The CDR3 length is 14 residues. V was shortened by 0 bases and J by 3 bases, with 7 bases between the two germline ends. CDR3 protein: CASSDSAGTDTQYF. The DNA for the CDR3 is TGTGCCAGCAGTGACTCGGCGGGGACAGATACGCAGTATTTT.

The rearrangement uses TRBV2 and TRBJ1-5, with D unresolved. V was cut by 3 bases and J by 0 bases, with 9 bases left in between. Germline CDR1 reads SNHLY; CDR2 reads FYNNEI. CDR3 size: 15 residues. The CDR3 here is CASSDSGYSNQPQHF. Written as DNA, the CDR3 is TGTGCCAGCAGTGATAGCGGTTATAGCAATCAGCCCCAGCATTTT.

This clone was picked up one time. This sequence joins TRBV19 and TRBJ1-5; 7 nucleotides line up with TRBD1. This CDR3 is 14 amino acids long. Germline assignment: CDR1 LNHDA and CDR2 SQIVND (reference sequence). The V segment lost 5 bases and the J segment 7 bases; nucleotides outside the gene matches: 8. The CDR3 here is CASSADRVRQPQHF. CDR3 bases: TGTGCCAGTAGTGCAGACAGGGTACGGCAGCCCCAGCATTTT. The full variable domain, completed using reference TRBV19 and TRBJ1-5, is DGGITQSPKYLFRKEGQNVTLSCEQNLNHDAMYWYRQDPGQGLRLIYYSQIVNDFQKGDIAEGYSVSREKKESFPLTVTSAQKNPTAFYLCASSADRVRQPQHFGDGTRLSIL.

This clone was detected only a few times. The J gene is TRBJ2-2, the V gene TRBV5-1, with TRBD1 matching 8 bases. The CDR3 is 18 amino acids. Trimming cost V 0 bases and J 0 bases; bases outside gene matches: 7. Germline V CDR1 and CDR2: SGHRS, YFSETQ. The CDR3 loop is CASSLGNTGGSNTGELFF. The CDR3 DNA follows: TGCGCCAGCAGCTTGGGGAATACAGGGGGTTCGAACACCGGGGAGCTGTTTTTT.

This chain links TRBV7-3 with TRBJ2-1; D possibly corresponds to TRBD1 (5 bases). Trimming took 5 bases from V and 6 from J, leaving 26 bases between them. Germline CDR1 SGHTA, CDR2 FQGTGA. The CDR3 extends over 18 amino acids. CDR3 DNA sequence: TGTGCCAGCAGCCCCGAGGCAGGGAATATGTGGTCGCTCAATGAGCAGTTCTTC. Protein: CASSPEAGNMWSLNEQFF.

J is TRBJ1-5 and V is TRBV5-1; the D gene is possibly TRBD1 (5 bases). Germline CDR1 reads SGHRS; CDR2 reads YFSETQ. V dropped 0 bases and J dropped 7 bases, with 14 bases sitting between them. This CDR3 contains 15 residues. CDR3 protein: CASSLGGGVNQPQHF. CDR3 DNA sequence: TGCGCCAGCAGCTTGGGGGGAGGGGTTAACCAGCCCCAGCATTTT.

The gene calls are TRBV6-5 and TRBJ1-4; D remains ambiguous. V was shortened by 5 bases and J by 10 bases, with 14 bases between the two germline ends. The CDR3 contains 13 residues. The germline V gene encodes CDR1 MNHEY and CDR2 SVGAGI. The CDR3 DNA is TGTGCCAGCAGTCGGTATGGCCTAGGAAAACTGTTTTTT. It codes for CASSRYGLGKLFF.

The J gene is TRBJ2-6, the V gene TRBV7-6; possible D gene TRBD1, 5 bases. Trimming left V 5 bases short and J 4 bases short, with 21 bases between. CDR3 size: 18 residues. Germline V lookup: CDR1 SGHVS, CDR2 FNYEAQ. CDR3 DNA: TGTGCCAGCAGCCTCGCCATGGTAGGGGCGGCAGGGGCCAACGTCCTGACTTTC. Translation: CASSLAMVGAAGANVLTF.